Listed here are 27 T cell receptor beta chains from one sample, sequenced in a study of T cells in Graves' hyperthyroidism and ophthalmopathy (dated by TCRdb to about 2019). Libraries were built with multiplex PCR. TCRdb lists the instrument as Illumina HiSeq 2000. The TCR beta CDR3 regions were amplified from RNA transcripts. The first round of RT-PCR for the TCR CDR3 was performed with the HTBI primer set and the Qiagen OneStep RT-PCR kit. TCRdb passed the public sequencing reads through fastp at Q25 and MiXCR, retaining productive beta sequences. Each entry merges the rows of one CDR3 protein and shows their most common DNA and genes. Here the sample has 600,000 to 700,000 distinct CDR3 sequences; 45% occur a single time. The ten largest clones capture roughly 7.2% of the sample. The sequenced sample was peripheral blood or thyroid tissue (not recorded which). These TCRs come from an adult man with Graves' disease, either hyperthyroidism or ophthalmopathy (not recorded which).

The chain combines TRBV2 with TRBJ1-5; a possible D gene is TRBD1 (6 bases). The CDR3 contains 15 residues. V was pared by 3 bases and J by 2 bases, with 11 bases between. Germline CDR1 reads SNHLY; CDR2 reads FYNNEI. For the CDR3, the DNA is TGTGCCAGCAGTGATCAGGGGTTGGGCAATCAGCCCCAGCATTTT. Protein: CASSDQGLGNQPQHF. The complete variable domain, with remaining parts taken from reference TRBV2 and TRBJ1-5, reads EPEVTQTPSHQVTQMGQEVILRCVPISNHLYFYWYRQILGQKVEFLVSFYNNEISEKSEIFDDQFSVERPDGSNFTLKIRSTKLEDSAMYFCASSDQGLGNQPQHFGDGTRLSIL.

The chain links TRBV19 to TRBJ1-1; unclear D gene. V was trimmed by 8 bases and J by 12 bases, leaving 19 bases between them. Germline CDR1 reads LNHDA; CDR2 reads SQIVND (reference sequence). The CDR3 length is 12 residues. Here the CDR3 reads CASALDWRITFF. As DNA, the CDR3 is TGTGCCAGTGCGCTAGATTGGAGAATAACTTTCTTT.

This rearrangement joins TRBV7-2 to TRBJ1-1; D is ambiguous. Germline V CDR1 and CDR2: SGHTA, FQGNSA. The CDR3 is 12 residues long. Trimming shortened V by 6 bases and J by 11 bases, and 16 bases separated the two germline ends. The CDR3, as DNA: TGTGCCAGCAGTTCACCCGGGAAACGGGCTTTCTTT. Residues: CASSSPGKRAFF.

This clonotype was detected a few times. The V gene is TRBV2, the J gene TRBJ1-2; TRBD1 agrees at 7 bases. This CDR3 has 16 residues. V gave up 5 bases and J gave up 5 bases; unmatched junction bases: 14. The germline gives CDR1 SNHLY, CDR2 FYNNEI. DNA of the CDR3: TGTGCCAGCAGTAAGGACTGGGACAGAGACTTATATGGCTACACCTTC. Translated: CASSKDWDRDLYGYTF. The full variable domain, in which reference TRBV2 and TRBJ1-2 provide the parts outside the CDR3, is EPEVTQTPSHQVTQMGQEVILRCVPISNHLYFYWYRQILGQKVEFLVSFYNNEISEKSEIFDDQFSVERPDGSNFTLKIRSTKLEDSAMYFCASSKDWDRDLYGYTFGSGTRLTVV.

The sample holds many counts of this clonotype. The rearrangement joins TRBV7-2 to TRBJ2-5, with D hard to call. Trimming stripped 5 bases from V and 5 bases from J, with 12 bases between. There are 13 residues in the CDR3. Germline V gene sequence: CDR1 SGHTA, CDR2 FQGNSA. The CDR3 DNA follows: TGTGCCAGCAGCCCAAAAGGGTGGGAGACCCAGTACTTC. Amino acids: CASSPKGWETQYF.

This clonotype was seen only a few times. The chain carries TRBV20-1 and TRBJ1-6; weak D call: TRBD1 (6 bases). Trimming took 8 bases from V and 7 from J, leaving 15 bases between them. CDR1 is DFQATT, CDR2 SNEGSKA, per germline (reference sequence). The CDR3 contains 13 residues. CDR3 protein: CSTSGGPNSPLHF. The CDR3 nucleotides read TGCAGTACCTCGGGGGGGCCCAATTCACCCCTCCACTTT.

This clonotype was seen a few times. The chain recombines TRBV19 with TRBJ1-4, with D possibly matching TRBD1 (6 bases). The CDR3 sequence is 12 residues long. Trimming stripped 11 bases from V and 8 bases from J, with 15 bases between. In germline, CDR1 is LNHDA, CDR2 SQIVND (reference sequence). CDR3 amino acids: CAAGRGREKLFF. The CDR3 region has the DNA TGTGCCGCCGGCCGGGGGCGAGAAAAACTGTTTTTT. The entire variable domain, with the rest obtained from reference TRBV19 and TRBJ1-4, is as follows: DGGITQSPKYLFRKEGQNVTLSCEQNLNHDAMYWYRQDPGQGLRLIYYSQIVNDFQKGDIAEGYSVSREKKESFPLTVTSAQKNPTAFYLCAAGRGREKLFFGSGTQLSVL.

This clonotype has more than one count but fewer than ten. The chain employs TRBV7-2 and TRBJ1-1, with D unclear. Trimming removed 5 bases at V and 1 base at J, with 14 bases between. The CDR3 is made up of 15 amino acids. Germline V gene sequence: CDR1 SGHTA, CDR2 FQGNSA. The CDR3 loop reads CASSPAPGSNTEAFF. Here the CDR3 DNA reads TGTGCCAGCAGCCCGGCCCCGGGGTCGAACACTGAAGCTTTCTTT.

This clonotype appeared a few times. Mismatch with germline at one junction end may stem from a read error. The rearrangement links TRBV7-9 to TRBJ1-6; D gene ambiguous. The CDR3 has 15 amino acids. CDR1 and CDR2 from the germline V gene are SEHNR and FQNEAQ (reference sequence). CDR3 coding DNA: TGCGCCAGCAGCCAAGATCTTTTTTCCCGGTCACCCCTCCACTTT. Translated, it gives CASSQDLFSRSPLHF. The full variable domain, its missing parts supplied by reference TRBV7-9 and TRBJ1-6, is DTGVSQNPRHKITKRGQNVTFRCDPISEHNRLYWYRQTLGQGPEFLTYFQNEAQLEKSRLLSDRFSAERPKGSFSTLEIQRTEQGDSAMYLCASSQDLFSRSPLHFGNGTRLTVT.

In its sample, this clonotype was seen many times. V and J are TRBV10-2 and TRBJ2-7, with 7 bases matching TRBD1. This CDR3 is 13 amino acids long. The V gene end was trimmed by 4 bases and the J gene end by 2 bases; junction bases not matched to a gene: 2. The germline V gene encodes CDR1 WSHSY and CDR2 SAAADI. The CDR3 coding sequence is TGCGCCAGCAGTGTGGGACAGACCTACGAGCAGTACTTC. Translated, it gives CASSVGQTYEQYF.

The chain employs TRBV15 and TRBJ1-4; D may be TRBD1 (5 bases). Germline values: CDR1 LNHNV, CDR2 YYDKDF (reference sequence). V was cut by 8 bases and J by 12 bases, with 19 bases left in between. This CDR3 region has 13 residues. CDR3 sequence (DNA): TGTGCCACCCCCGGGAGGGGCCAGTTGGAACTGTTTTTT. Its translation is CATPGRGQLELFF.

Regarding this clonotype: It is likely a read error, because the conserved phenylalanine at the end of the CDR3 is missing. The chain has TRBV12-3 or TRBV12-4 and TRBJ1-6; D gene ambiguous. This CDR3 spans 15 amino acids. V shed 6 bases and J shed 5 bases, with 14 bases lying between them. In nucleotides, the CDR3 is TGTGCCAGCAGGCGGCATTTGGAGGATAATTCACCCCTCCACTAT. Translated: CASRRHLEDNSPLHY.

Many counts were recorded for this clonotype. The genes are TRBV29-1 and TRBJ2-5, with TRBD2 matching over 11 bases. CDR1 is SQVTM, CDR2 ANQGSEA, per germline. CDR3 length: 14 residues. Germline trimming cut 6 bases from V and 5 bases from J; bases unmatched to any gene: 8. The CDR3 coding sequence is TGCAGCGTACGACCTAGCGGGAGGTTGGAGACCCAGTACTTC. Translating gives CSVRPSGRLETQYF.

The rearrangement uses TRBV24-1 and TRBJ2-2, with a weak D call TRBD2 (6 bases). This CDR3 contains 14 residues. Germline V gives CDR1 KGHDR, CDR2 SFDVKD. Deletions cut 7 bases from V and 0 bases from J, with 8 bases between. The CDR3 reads CATRGGANTGELFF. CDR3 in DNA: TGTGCCACCAGAGGCGGGGCGAACACCGGGGAGCTGTTTTTT.

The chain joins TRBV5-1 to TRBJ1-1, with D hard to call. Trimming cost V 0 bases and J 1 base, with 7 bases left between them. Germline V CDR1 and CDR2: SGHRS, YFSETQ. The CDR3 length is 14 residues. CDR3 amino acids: CASSLEAWNTEAFF. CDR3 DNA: TGCGCCAGCAGCTTGGAGGCATGGAACACTGAAGCTTTCTTT. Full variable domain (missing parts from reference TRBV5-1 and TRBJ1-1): KAGVTQTPRYLIKTRGQQVTLSCSPISGHRSVSWYQQTPGQGLQFLFEYFSETQRNKGNFPGRFSGRQFSNSRSEMNVSTLELGDSALYLCASSLEAWNTEAFFGQGTRLTVV.

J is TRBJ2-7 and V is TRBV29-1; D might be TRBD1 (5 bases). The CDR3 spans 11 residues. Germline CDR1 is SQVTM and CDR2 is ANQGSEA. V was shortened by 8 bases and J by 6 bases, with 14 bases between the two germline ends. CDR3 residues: CSQGHPFEQYF. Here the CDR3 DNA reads TGCAGCCAGGGCCACCCCTTCGAGCAGTACTTC.

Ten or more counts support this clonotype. CDR3 in DNA: TGTGCCAGCAGCCCAAGCTCTAACTATGGCTACACCTTC. It translates to CASSPSSNYGYTF. This chain connects TRBV9 to TRBJ1-2; D call uncertain. The CDR3 consists of 13 residues. Trimming removed 4 bases at V and 0 bases at J, with 7 bases between. CDR1 SGDLS and CDR2 YYNGEE come from the germline V gene.

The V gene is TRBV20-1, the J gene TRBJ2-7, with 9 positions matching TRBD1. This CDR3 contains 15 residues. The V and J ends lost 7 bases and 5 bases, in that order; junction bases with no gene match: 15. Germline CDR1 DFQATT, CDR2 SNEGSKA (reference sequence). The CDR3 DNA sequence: TGCAGTGTCCGACCGGGACAGGGAATTTCCCACGAGCAGTACTTC. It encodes CSVRPGQGISHEQYF.

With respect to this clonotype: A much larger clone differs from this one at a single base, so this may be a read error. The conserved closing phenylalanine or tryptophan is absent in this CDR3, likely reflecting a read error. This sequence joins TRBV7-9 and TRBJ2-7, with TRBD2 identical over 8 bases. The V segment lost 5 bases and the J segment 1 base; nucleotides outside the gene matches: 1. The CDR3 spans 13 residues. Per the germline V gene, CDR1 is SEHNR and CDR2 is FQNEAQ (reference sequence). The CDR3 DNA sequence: TGTGCCAGCAGCCGGGAGGGGTCCTACGAGCAGTACCTC. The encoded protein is CASSREGSYEQYL.

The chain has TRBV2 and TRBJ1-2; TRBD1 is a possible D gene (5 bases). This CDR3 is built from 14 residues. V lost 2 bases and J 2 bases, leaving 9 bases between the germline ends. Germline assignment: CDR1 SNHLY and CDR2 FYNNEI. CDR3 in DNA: TGTGCCAGCAGTGAACCGACAGAAAACTATGGCTACACCTTC. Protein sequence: CASSEPTENYGYTF. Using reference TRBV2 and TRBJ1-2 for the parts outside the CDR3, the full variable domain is EPEVTQTPSHQVTQMGQEVILRCVPISNHLYFYWYRQILGQKVEFLVSFYNNEISEKSEIFDDQFSVERPDGSNFTLKIRSTKLEDSAMYFCASSEPTENYGYTFGSGTRLTVV.

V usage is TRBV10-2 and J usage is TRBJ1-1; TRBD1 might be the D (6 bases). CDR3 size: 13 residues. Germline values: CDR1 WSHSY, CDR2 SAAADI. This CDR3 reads CSAHPGEGERAFF. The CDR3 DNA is TGCAGTGCGCACCCGGGTGAGGGGGAACGAGCTTTCTTT.

This chain's CDR3 is CAIRAGGRSFGYTF. The CDR3 coding sequence is TGTGCCATCAGGGCGGGAGGTCGGAGCTTTGGCTACACCTTC. The chain employs TRBV10-3 and TRBJ1-2; no reliable D call. The CDR3 loop spans 14 amino acids. The V end lost 6 bases, the J end lost 7 bases, and 18 bases lay between the germline ends. Germline values: CDR1 ENHRY, CDR2 SYGVKD.

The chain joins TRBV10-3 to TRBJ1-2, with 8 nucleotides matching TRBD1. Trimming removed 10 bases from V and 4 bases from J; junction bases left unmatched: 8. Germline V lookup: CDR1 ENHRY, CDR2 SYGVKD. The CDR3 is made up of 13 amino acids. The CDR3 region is CATSSGQVYGYTF. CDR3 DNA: TGTGCCACCTCATCGGGACAGGTCTATGGCTACACCTTC.

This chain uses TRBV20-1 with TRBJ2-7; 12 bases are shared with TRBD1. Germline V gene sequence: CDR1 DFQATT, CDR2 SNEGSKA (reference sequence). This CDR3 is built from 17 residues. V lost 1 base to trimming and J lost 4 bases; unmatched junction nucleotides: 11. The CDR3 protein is CSARVDVGQGAMYEQYF. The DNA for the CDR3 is TGCAGTGCTAGAGTAGATGTGGGACAGGGGGCGATGTACGAGCAGTACTTC.

CDR3 amino acids: CSGATGFAFF. CDR3 coding DNA: TGCAGCGGGGCGACAGGGTTTGCTTTCTTT. The chain links TRBV29-1 to TRBJ1-1, with 7 bases that match TRBD1. The V segment lost 7 bases and the J segment 11 bases; nucleotides outside the gene matches: 7. This CDR3 comprises 10 residues. CDR1 and CDR2 from the germline V gene are SQVTM and ANQGSEA.

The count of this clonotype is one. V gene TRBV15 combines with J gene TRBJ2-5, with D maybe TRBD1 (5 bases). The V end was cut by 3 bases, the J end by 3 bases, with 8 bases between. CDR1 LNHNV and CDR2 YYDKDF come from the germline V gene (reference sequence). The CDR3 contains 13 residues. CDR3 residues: CATSRTAKETQYF. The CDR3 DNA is TGTGCCACCAGCAGGACAGCGAAAGAGACCCAGTACTTC.

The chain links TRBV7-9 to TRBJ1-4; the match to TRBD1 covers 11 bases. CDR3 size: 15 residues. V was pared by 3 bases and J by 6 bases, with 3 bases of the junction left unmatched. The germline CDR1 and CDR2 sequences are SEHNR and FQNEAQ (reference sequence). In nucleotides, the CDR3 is TGTGCCAGCAGCTTCCGGGACAGGGGGGATGAAAAACTGTTTTTT. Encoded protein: CASSFRDRGDEKLFF.